The 13 T cell receptor beta chains reported below all come from one sample, sequenced in a study of T cell therapy after organ transplantation. Their specific antigens are unknown. Time point here: 4-8 weeks after completion of therapy. The assay was immunoSEQ multiplex PCR, and TCRdb's table has in-frame clones only and misses some. The sample lists fewer than 25,000 clones, roughly four fifths seen once, with 9.2% in the top ten. The sequenced sample was CD8+ T cells from blood, obtained after autologous CMV-specific T cell therapy. These receptors all come from a human patient who had received a solid organ transplant and had CMV disease. The T cells may come from the graft donor.

With regard to this clone: At one boundary the junction diverges from the germline segment, which might be a read error. The rearrangement joins TRBV5-1 to TRBJ2-3; D is ambiguous. Per germline, CDR1 SGHRS and CDR2 YFSETQ. CDR3 size: 10 residues. In DNA form, the CDR3 reads TGCGCCAGCAGCTTGGCAGTACAGAATTTT. Protein: CASSLAVQNF.

The chain links TRBV4-2 to TRBJ1-1; D is uncertain. Germline loops: CDR1 LGHNA, CDR2 YNFKEQ. The CDR3 extends over 18 amino acids. The V end was cut by 5 bases, the J end by 1 base, with 23 bases between. As DNA, the CDR3 is TGTGCCAGCAGCTTATTGGACCGTCAACACCCCAAGAACACTGAAGCTTTCTTT. Translated, it gives CASSLLDRQHPKNTEAFF.

This chain connects TRBV2 to TRBJ2-5; a weak D match, TRBD1 (6 bases). There are 15 residues in the CDR3. Trimming took 6 bases from V and 0 from J, leaving 14 bases between them. CDR1 and CDR2 (germline): SNHLY, FYNNEI. The CDR3 DNA follows: TGTGCCAGCAGAGTAATACAGGGTTACCAAGAGACCCAGTACTTC. Residues: CASRVIQGYQETQYF.

This rearrangement joins TRBV19 to TRBJ1-1; perhaps TRBD1 as D (5 bases). The germline gives CDR1 LNHDA, CDR2 SQIVND (reference sequence). Trimming took 0 bases from V and 0 from J, leaving 11 bases between them. This CDR3 has 16 residues. CDR3 loop: CASSIDAGLMNTEAFF. The CDR3 nucleotides read TGTGCCAGTAGTATAGACGCGGGGCTAATGAACACTGAAGCTTTCTTT. Together with reference TRBV19 and TRBJ1-1, the CDR3 gives the full variable domain: DGGITQSPKYLFRKEGQNVTLSCEQNLNHDAMYWYRQDPGQGLRLIYYSQIVNDFQKGDIAEGYSVSREKKESFPLTVTSAQKNPTAFYLCASSIDAGLMNTEAFFGQGTRLTVV.

The chain joins TRBV19 to TRBJ1-5; weak D call: TRBD1 (5 bases). The germline gives CDR1 LNHDA, CDR2 SQIVND (reference sequence). V lost 0 bases, J lost 3 bases, and 12 bases lay in between. This CDR3 comprises 16 residues. This CDR3 reads CASSIDREGLNQPQHF. In DNA, the CDR3 is TGTGCCAGTAGTATAGATCGGGAGGGGCTCAATCAGCCCCAGCATTTT.

This chain joins TRBV10-2 and TRBJ2-1; D is uncertain. CDR1 is WSHSY, CDR2 SAAADI, per germline. CDR3 length equals 14 residues. Trimming removed 2 bases at V and 6 bases at J, with 11 bases between. The CDR3 coding sequence is TGCGCCAGCAGTGAGCCGGTGGGCGTCAATGAGCAGTTCTTC. Translating gives CASSEPVGVNEQFF.

Worth noting for this clone: One junction end does not reproduce the germline sequence, and a read error may be involved. The rearrangement joins TRBV14 to TRBJ2-5, with D perhaps TRBD2 (6 bases). The CDR3 is 14 residues long. Germline V CDR1 and CDR2: SGHDN, FVKESK. Written as DNA, the CDR3 is TGTGCCAGCACCCAAGGGCGGGATCAAGAGACCCAGTACTTC. It encodes CASTQGRDQETQYF.

This clone was detected a few times. The chain has TRBV6-5 and TRBJ2-5, with D maybe TRBD2 (5 bases). The germline V and J ends were trimmed by 2 bases and 4 bases, with 14 bases remaining between them. This CDR3 is built from 15 residues. CDR1 MNHEY and CDR2 SVGAGI come from the germline V gene. In DNA, the CDR3 is TGTGCCAGCAGTTACGCCGGGAACCGAGGAGAGACCCAGTACTTC. It yields the protein CASSYAGNRGETQYF.

In this sample, this clone turned up once. The chain has TRBV7-9 and TRBJ1-3; D is ambiguous. Per germline, CDR1 SEHNR and CDR2 FQNEAQ (reference sequence). Trimming removed 4 bases from V and 1 base from J, with 11 bases in between. The CDR3 covers 15 residues. For the CDR3, the DNA is TGTGCCAGCAGCTCCCGGACGGATTCTGGAAACACCATATATTTT. Translation: CASSSRTDSGNTIYF. The whole variable domain, filled in from reference TRBV7-9 and TRBJ1-3, reads DTGVSQNPRHKITKRGQNVTFRCDPISEHNRLYWYRQTLGQGPEFLTYFQNEAQLEKSRLLSDRFSAERPKGSFSTLEIQRTEQGDSAMYLCASSSRTDSGNTIYFGEGSWLTVV.

This clone was recorded once. The rearrangement uses TRBV15 and TRBJ2-2; perhaps D is TRBD1 or TRBD2 (5 bases each). The ends were cut back, 5 bases at V and 4 bases at J, with 5 bases in the middle. The CDR3 length is 12 residues. The V gene's germline CDR1 is LNHNV and CDR2 YYDKDF (reference sequence). CDR3 sequence (DNA): TGTGCCACCAGCGGGGGCACCGGGGAGCTGTTTTTT. Translation: CATSGGTGELFF.

CDR3 sequence (DNA): TGTGCCAGCAGCTGGGACAGAATCACCACAGATACGCAGTATTTT. Translated: CASSWDRITTDTQYF. V gene TRBV5-6 combines with J gene TRBJ2-3, with 7 bases that match TRBD1. The CDR3 is 15 amino acids. The V segment lost 3 bases and the J segment 2 bases; nucleotides outside the gene matches: 6. Germline V gene data show CDR1 as SGHDT and CDR2 as YYEEEE.

This clone was recorded only once. This chain connects TRBV25-1 to TRBJ2-1; 9 nucleotides agree with TRBD2. Germline assignment: CDR1 MGHDK and CDR2 SYGVNS. The V gene end was trimmed by 1 base and the J gene end by 7 bases; junction bases not matched to a gene: 14. This CDR3 has 18 amino acids. The CDR3, as DNA: TGTGCCAGCAGTGAATGGGGTAAAGGGGTAGCGGGAGCGAATGAGCAGTTCTTC. Its translation is CASSEWGKGVAGANEQFF. The complete variable domain, with remaining parts taken from reference TRBV25-1 and TRBJ2-1, reads EADIYQTPRYLVIGTGKKITLECSQTMGHDKMYWYQQDPGMELHLIHYSYGVNSTEKGDLSSESTVSRIRTEHFPLTLESARPSHTSQYLCASSEWGKGVAGANEQFFGPGTRLTVL.

Only a few counts were recorded for this clone. The V and J genes are TRBV7-9 and TRBJ1-1; 8 bases are a match to TRBD1. The germline V gene encodes CDR1 SEHNR and CDR2 FQNEAQ (reference sequence). This CDR3 is built from 13 residues. V gave up 5 bases and J gave up 4 bases; unmatched junction bases: 3. The CDR3 DNA reads TGTGCCAGCAGCGGACAGGGTAGCACTGAAGCTTTCTTT. It codes for CASSGQGSTEAFF.